A single sample is the source of the 27 T cell receptor beta chains below, sequenced in a study of T cell repertoires in cytomegalovirus infection. Using its own MiXCR run on the reads, TCRdb lists one record per CDR3 protein. The sample records around 740,000 distinct CDR3 sequences, under 40% being singletons. Source material: PBMCs. All receptors derive from a human donor in good health (CMV status not recorded). Some clones in this sample may be carry-over from other donors' samples.

Remarks on this clonotype: The junction departs from the called germline gene at one end, perhaps through a read error. V and J are TRBV7-2 and TRBJ2-2; TRBD1 matches 9 bases. The CDR3 contains 15 residues. Germline V gene sequence: CDR1 SGHTA, CDR2 FQGNSA. Written as DNA, the CDR3 is TGTGACAGCAGCTTACAGGGGGCTCGGACCGGGGAGCTTTTTTTT. As protein: CDSSLQGARTGELFF. Combining the CDR3 with reference TRBV7-2 and TRBJ2-2 gives the whole variable domain GAGVSQSPSNKVTEKGKDVELRCDPISGHTALYWYRQSLGQGLEFLIYFQGNSAPDKSGLPSDRFSAERTGGSVSTLTIQRTQQEDSAVYLCDSSLQGARTGELFFGEGSRLTVL.

The V gene is TRBV20-1, the J gene TRBJ1-2, with D possibly being TRBD1 (6 bases). V was clipped by 0 bases and J by 6 bases, with 17 bases between them. The germline V gene has CDR1 DFQATT and CDR2 SNEGSKA (reference sequence). The CDR3 has 15 amino acids. The CDR3 protein is CSARDSGGPIHGYTF. The CDR3 nucleotides read TGCAGTGCTAGAGATAGTGGGGGCCCTATTCATGGCTACACCTTC.

The table lists this clonotype with a few counts. The chain has TRBV6-1 and TRBJ2-6; either TRBD1 or TRBD2 may supply D (5 bases each). The CDR3 runs 15 residues. The V gene lost 11 bases and the J gene lost 0 bases, with 14 bases spanning the gap. Germline V gene lookup returns CDR1 MNHNS and CDR2 SASEGT. CDR3 nucleotides: TGTGCCGGACGGGGCGGACGCTCTGGGGCCAACGTCCTGACTTTC. It translates to CAGRGGRSGANVLTF.

This clonotype was picked up a small number of times. The chain combines TRBV6-5 with TRBJ1-3, with D tentatively TRBD1 (5 bases). The CDR3 covers 15 residues. CDR1 MNHEY and CDR2 SVGAGI come from the germline V gene. V dropped 2 bases and J dropped 1 base, with 9 bases sitting between them. Written as DNA, the CDR3 is TGTGCCAGCAGTTACCGCAGGGTTTCTGGAAACACCATATATTTT. Amino acids: CASSYRRVSGNTIYF.

This chain joins TRBV7-9 and TRBJ1-4; no clear D gene. The length of the CDR3 is 20 residues. V shed 1 base and J shed 0 bases, with 21 bases lying between them. Germline V gene lookup returns CDR1 SEHNR and CDR2 FQNEAQ (reference sequence). CDR3: CASSLENIAGVVATNEKLFF. In DNA, the CDR3 is TGTGCCAGCAGCTTAGAGAATATCGCGGGAGTAGTAGCAACTAATGAAAAACTGTTTTTT. Supplemented by reference TRBV7-9 and TRBJ1-4, the full variable domain reads DTGVSQNPRHKITKRGQNVTFRCDPISEHNRLYWYRQTLGQGPEFLTYFQNEAQLEKSRLLSDRFSAERPKGSFSTLEIQRTEQGDSAMYLCASSLENIAGVVATNEKLFFGSGTQLSVL.

This clonotype was found a few times. This chain uses TRBV27 with TRBJ1-6, with D perhaps matching TRBD1 (6 bases). Between the trimmed V and J ends, which lost 3 bases and 8 bases, there was a span of 14 bases. In germline, CDR1 is MNHEY, CDR2 SMNVEV (reference sequence). CDR3 size: 15 residues. The CDR3 here is CASSFGWAGDSPLHF. DNA of the CDR3: TGTGCCAGCAGTTTCGGGTGGGCAGGGGATTCACCCCTCCACTTT.

This clonotype was detected only a few times. The V and J genes are TRBV28 and TRBJ1-1; D unresolved. Germline V lookup: CDR1 MDHEN, CDR2 SYDVKM. V was trimmed by 2 bases and J by 7 bases, leaving 5 bases between them. This CDR3 comprises 11 residues. The chain's CDR3 is CASSLRFEAFF. The CDR3 coding sequence is TGTGCCAGCAGTTTAAGGTTTGAAGCTTTCTTT.

The chain links TRBV7-8 to TRBJ2-3; weak D call: TRBD1 (5 bases). Germline lookup yields CDR1 SGHVS and CDR2 FQNEAQ. The CDR3 has 15 residues. With 5 bases removed from V and 2 bases from J, the gap between germline ends came to 14 bases. CDR3 nucleotides: TGTGCCAGCAGCCCAAGTCAGGGCTTCACAGATACGCAGTATTTT. Its protein is CASSPSQGFTDTQYF.

This chain links TRBV29-1 with TRBJ2-6, with 9 bases matching TRBD2. V shed 4 bases, J shed 0 bases, and the junction held 4 bases outside the gene matches. CDR3 size: 16 residues. Germline V gene data show CDR1 as SQVTM and CDR2 as ANQGSEA. CDR3 sequence (DNA): TGCAGCGTTGGCAGCGGGGGGAGCTCTGGGGCCAACGTCCTGACTTTC. Translation gives CSVGSGGSSGANVLTF.

This clonotype was detected only a few times. The chain uses TRBV20-1 and TRBJ2-7; TRBD1 agrees at 7 bases. Germline V gene data show CDR1 as DFQATT and CDR2 as SNEGSKA (reference sequence). There are 16 residues in the CDR3. The ends lost 6 bases at V and 3 bases at J; junction bases unmatched: 17. CDR3 protein: CSARLLGRDRDYEQYF. CDR3 sequence (DNA): TGCAGTGCCAGGCTATTAGGGAGAGACAGGGACTACGAGCAGTACTTC.

The chain uses TRBV7-2 and TRBJ2-7; 7 bases line up with TRBD2. Trimming cost V 8 bases and J 3 bases; bases outside gene matches: 7. The germline gives CDR1 SGHTA, CDR2 FQGNSA. The CDR3 totals 13 residues. CDR3 in DNA: TGTGCCAGCCGACTAGCAGCCAACTACGAGCAGTACTTC. This encodes CASRLAANYEQYF.

The chain joins TRBV14 to TRBJ2-3; the D gene is possibly TRBD2 (6 bases). Germline V gene lookup returns CDR1 SGHDN and CDR2 FVKESK. V was pared by 0 bases and J by 5 bases, with 12 bases between. The CDR3 covers 15 residues. As DNA, the CDR3 is TGTGCCAGCAGCCAAGAACAACGGGGACTAGATACGCAGTATTTT. Translated: CASSQEQRGLDTQYF.

This sequence joins TRBV28 and TRBJ1-5; possible D gene TRBD1, 5 bases. Looked up from germline, CDR1 is MDHEN and CDR2 is SYDVKM. The CDR3 spans 17 residues. V lost 6 bases to trimming and J lost 0 bases, with 18 bases between them. The DNA of the CDR3 is TGTGCCAGCAGCCGACCTCAGGGCTTTTATAGCAATCAGCCCCAGCATTTT. The encoded protein is CASSRPQGFYSNQPQHF.

The J gene is TRBJ2-7, the V gene TRBV7-9; D may be TRBD1 (6 bases). The CDR3 has 15 amino acids. Per the germline V gene, CDR1 is SEHNR and CDR2 is FQNEAQ (reference sequence). The CDR3 DNA follows: TGTGCAAACAGCTTAGGGGGACCCGAGGCCTACGAGCAGTACTTC. It codes for CANSLGGPEAYEQYF.

The rearrangement joins TRBV28 to TRBJ2-5; D is unresolved. Looked up from germline, CDR1 is MDHEN and CDR2 is SYDVKM. Trimming pared 5 bases from V and 0 bases from J, leaving 7 bases between. The CDR3 is made up of 13 amino acids. The CDR3 region has the DNA TGTGCCAGCAGTGGCACGTACCAAGAGACCCAGTACTTC. Translating gives CASSGTYQETQYF.

The CDR3 protein is CASSQRGGLVLTYEQYF. DNA for the CDR3: TGTGCCAGCAGCCAAAGGGGTGGACTAGTACTAACCTACGAGCAGTACTTC. The chain uses TRBV6-6 and TRBJ2-7; TRBD2 matches 7 bases. The ends lost 6 bases at V and 2 bases at J; junction bases unmatched: 16. Germline CDR1 reads MNHNY; CDR2 reads SVGAGI (reference sequence). The CDR3 consists of 17 residues.

V and J are TRBV12-3 or TRBV12-4 and TRBJ2-3, with no clear D. This CDR3 has 13 residues. V shed 3 bases and J shed 8 bases, with 12 bases lying between them. CDR3 DNA sequence: TGTGCCAGCAGTTTTAGTAATGGCGGTACGCAGTATTTT. Protein sequence: CASSFSNGGTQYF.

The rearrangement links TRBV27 to TRBJ1-1; D is possibly TRBD1 (5 bases). Trimming removed 5 bases from V and 0 bases from J, with 22 bases in between. This CDR3 is 18 amino acids long. The V gene's germline CDR1 is MNHEY and CDR2 SMNVEV (reference sequence). CDR3 loop: CASSPMGVRLTMNTEAFF. The DNA for the CDR3 is TGTGCCAGCAGTCCCATGGGGGTTCGGCTTACAATGAACACTGAAGCTTTCTTT.

The rearrangement uses TRBV7-6 and TRBJ1-2; D is ambiguous. Germline CDR1 is SGHVS and CDR2 is FNYEAQ. With 0 bases removed from V and 8 bases from J, the gap between germline ends came to 22 bases. There are 17 residues in the CDR3. In DNA, the CDR3 is TGTGCCAGCAGCTTAGCCAGTTGGGCTTCTCCTGACGGCGGCTACACCTTC. It translates to CASSLASWASPDGGYTF.

The CDR3, as DNA: TGTGCCAGCAGTTCACAGACCGGGACTAGCGGGACCTTCACCTCTGGGGCCAACGTCCTGACTTTC. Encoded protein: CASSSQTGTSGTFTSGANVLTF. The V gene is TRBV12-3 or TRBV12-4, the J gene TRBJ2-6, with 13 bases fitting TRBD2. The length of the CDR3 is 22 residues. Unmatched junction bases numbered 15, after V lost 4 bases and J lost 0 bases.

The chain is built from TRBV6-6 and TRBJ2-1, with a tentative D call TRBD2 (6 bases). CDR1 MNHNY and CDR2 SVGAGI come from the germline V gene (reference sequence). The CDR3 runs to 15 residues. Deletions cut 2 bases from V and 6 bases from J, with 14 bases between. The DNA for the CDR3 is TGTGCCAGCAGTTACCCAATGACTAGAGGCAATGAGCAGTTCTTC. This gives the protein CASSYPMTRGNEQFF.

This chain links TRBV10-3 with TRBJ2-7; 9 bases match TRBD1. The CDR3 totals 14 residues. V lost 6 bases and J lost 1; bases outside the gene matches: 4. The germline V gene encodes CDR1 ENHRY and CDR2 SYGVKD. The CDR3 bases are TGTGCCATCAGCGGGACAGGGAATTCCTACGAGCAGTACTTC. Translated: CAISGTGNSYEQYF.

The gene calls are TRBV20-1 and TRBJ2-7, with 8 nucleotides matching TRBD2. CDR3 length equals 12 residues. V was clipped by 4 bases and J by 2 bases; unmatched bases: 1. The germline CDR1 and CDR2 sequences are DFQATT and SNEGSKA (reference sequence). The CDR3 region is CSAKAGAYEQYF. The CDR3 DNA reads as TGCAGTGCTAAAGCGGGAGCCTACGAGCAGTACTTC.

The chain employs TRBV20-1 and TRBJ2-2; 8 nucleotides match TRBD1. The V gene's germline CDR1 is DFQATT and CDR2 SNEGSKA (reference sequence). V trimming: 5 bases; J trimming: 1 base; junction bases outside the gene matches: 6. This CDR3 spans 15 amino acids. The CDR3 spells CSAPQGARNTGELFF. The CDR3 region has the DNA TGCAGTGCTCCCCAGGGGGCGAGGAACACCGGGGAGCTGTTTTTT.

V and J are TRBV19 and TRBJ1-5, with unresolved D. Germline loops: CDR1 LNHDA, CDR2 SQIVND (reference sequence). The CDR3 runs 17 residues. The V and J ends lost 1 base and 0 bases respectively, with 13 bases between them. The CDR3 sequence: CASSIGPGIYSNQPQHF. CDR3 sequence (DNA): TGTGCCAGTAGTATAGGCCCAGGAATTTATAGCAATCAGCCCCAGCATTTT.

This chain connects TRBV11-3 to TRBJ2-1; D is unresolved. V shed 3 bases and J shed 2 bases, with 11 bases lying between them. The CDR3 runs 15 residues. Germline V gives CDR1 SGHNT, CDR2 YENEEA. The CDR3: CASSLGRPTYNEQFF. CDR3 in DNA: TGTGCCAGCAGCTTGGGCAGGCCCACCTACAATGAGCAGTTCTTC.

The sample holds a few counts of this clonotype. The genes are TRBV2 and TRBJ2-3; D might be TRBD2 (6 bases). The CDR3 extends over 15 amino acids. V gave up 4 bases and J gave up 0 bases, with 11 bases separating them. Germline V lookup: CDR1 SNHLY, CDR2 FYNNEI. CDR3 region: CASSVGGVSTDTQYF. The CDR3 coding sequence is TGTGCCAGCAGTGTCGGAGGGGTCAGCACAGATACGCAGTATTTT.